These T cell receptor beta chains were read from a single sample in a study of OX40 agonist ivuxolimab in advanced cancers. TCRdb's copy holds only in-frame clones and misses some; the assay was immunoSEQ multiplex PCR. The data contain around 50,000 clones, around nine tenths of them singletons. The source material was CD4+ or CD8+ T cells sorted from blood, sampled in a trial of the OX40 agonist ivuxolimab. The receptors were gathered from an adult with an advanced solid tumor such as melanoma, head and neck, liver or kidney cancer. Both conserved end residues are trimmed from each CDR3. Fields, in order: J gene, V gene, clone size, CDR3 protein. Rows give clone size only sometimes, using once, few, many, or a class for an expanded clone.

>TRBJ1-1|TRBV4-1|.
ASSRQGMNTEAF
>TRBJ1-6|TRBV4-1|.
ASSQETGGNSPLH
>TRBJ1-2|TRBV2|.
ASMGGVNYGYT
>TRBJ2-7|TRBV30|.
AWHKASNLGEQY
>TRBJ2-7|TRBV11-3|.
ASSLRQGIEQY
>TRBJ2-5|TRBV11-2|.
ASSLGGARETQY
>TRBJ1-2|TRBV5-1|few
ASSLDEGGYGYT
>TRBJ1-5|TRBV10-3|few
AISESGQGDQPQH
>TRBJ2-1|TRBV18|.
ASSPGGLGEQF
>TRBJ2-7|TRBV6-5|.
ASSPTGTSGFQQY
>TRBJ1-3|TRBV5-4|.
ASSLEGGNTIY
>TRBJ1-1|TRBV6-1|.
ASSQLRDTEAF
>TRBJ2-4|TRBV11-3|.
ASSLVGALLGKNIQY
>TRBJ2-3|TRBV2|.
ASSVDGRRSDTQY
>TRBJ2-4|TRBV7-2|.
ASSLRERSAIQY
>TRBJ2-7|TRBV6-1|.
ASSVDGFEQY
>TRBJ2-1|TRBV28|.
ASSTIGVYEQF
>TRBJ2-5|TRBV7-2|.
ASSFKGAARGTQY
>TRBJ1-1|TRBV11-2|.
ASSPKWTGNGDTEAF
>TRBJ2-7|TRBV7-8|once
ASSLGASGTPEQY
>TRBJ2-1|TRBV27|.
ASSKRGGTSGYNEQF
>TRBJ2-7|TRBV6-6|.
ASSSPGQGAYEQY
>TRBJ1-1|TRBV19|.
ASTWRLPSEETEAF
>TRBJ2-1|TRBV2|.
ASSEGEYNEQF
>TRBJ1-4|TRBV5-6|.
ASSRGLNEKLF
>TRBJ2-5|TRBV7-2|.
ASSYGGQGETQY
>TRBJ2-7|TRBV21-1|.
ASSKDWRPIPGDEQY
>TRBJ2-3|TRBV9|.
ASSATLQGLTDTQY
>TRBJ1-4|TRBV28|once
ASGLGGTANEKLF
>TRBJ1-2|TRBV19|.
ASSQPRVVNGYT
>TRBJ2-7|TRBV5-1|.
ASSLVGLASYEQY
>TRBJ2-7|TRBV27|once
ASSFDPGGNYEQY
>TRBJ2-5|TRBV7-8|.
ASIPRRQGGETQY
>TRBJ2-7|TRBV2|.
ASQGQGAFYEQY
>TRBJ1-2|TRBV2|.
ASTEGINYGYT
>TRBJ2-5|TRBV28|.
ASSTNLGETQY
>TRBJ2-5|TRBV2|.
ASRNSLKQETQY
>TRBJ1-2|TRBV10-3|.
AISAVGQGHGYT
>TRBJ2-1|TRBV6-4|.
ASSDWDRGVNEQF
>TRBJ2-1|TRBV5-1|.
ASSRVGRGNNEQF
>TRBJ2-3|TRBV7-9|few
ASSPRLAAEVGTQY
>TRBJ2-1|TRBV7-9|.
ASSFDGNEQF